Listed here are 26 T cell receptor beta chains from one sample, sequenced in a study of CXCR3-negative and CXCR3-positive naive CD8 T cells. Their antigens are not known. The libraries of TRB cDNA were constructed through 5' RACE using UMI labels. TCRdb re-called the 5' RACE reads and gives one entry per CDR3 protein, without DNA. The sample includes over 150,000 distinct CDR3 sequences. Study results and caveats: Greater hydrophobicity was found in TRB CDR3s of CXCR3-positive naive cells than of CXCR3-negative naive cells.

Sequencing was done on a sample of naive CXCR3+ CD8+ T cells from blood. The subset was: CD45RO-CCR7+CD27+CD95- naive CD8+ T cells expressing CXCR3 (TNR3+). The receptors were gathered from a human donor in good health. Some clones in this sample may be carry-over from other donors' samples.

J is TRBJ2-7 and V is TRBV27; TCRdb designates TRBD2, a call that cannot be tested without DNA. The CDR3 runs to 15 residues. Germline V gene lookup returns CDR1 MNHEY and CDR2 SMNVEV (reference sequence). This chain's CDR3 is CASSFGLAGTYEQYF.

The chain uses TRBV4-3 and TRBJ2-2; TCRdb designates TRBD1, a call that cannot be tested without DNA. Germline CDR1 LGHNA, CDR2 YSLEER. The CDR3 sequence is 14 residues long. The CDR3 spells CASSQDQGAGELFF.

The chain employs TRBV20-1 and TRBJ2-7. Germline V CDR1 and CDR2: DFQATT, SNEGSKA (reference sequence). The CDR3 sequence is 13 residues long. This CDR3 is CSAEEQGSYEQYF.

The chain uses TRBV7-9 and TRBJ2-7; with no DNA, the TCRdb D assignment of TRBD1 cannot be verified. CDR3 length equals 16 residues. Germline CDR1 SEHNR, CDR2 FQNEAQ (reference sequence). CDR3 protein: CASSPPLGQGGSEQYF.

The chain couples TRBV4-1 to TRBJ1-1. Germline CDR1 reads MGHRA; CDR2 reads YSYEKL. The CDR3 has 15 residues. The CDR3 is CASSQEGLMNTEAFF.

CDR3 amino acids: CASSEPVYGENEQFF. This chain links TRBV25-1 with TRBJ2-1; TCRdb's D gene call, TRBD2, goes unchecked for lack of DNA. This CDR3 spans 15 amino acids. Germline-derived CDR1 and CDR2 are MGHDK and SYGVNS.

The chain uses TRBV5-1 and TRBJ1-2; no DNA is available, so the TRBD1 call from TCRdb remains unchecked. Germline assignment: CDR1 SGHRS and CDR2 YFSETQ. The CDR3 has 15 amino acids. CDR3 in amino acids: CASSASTGPGHGYTF.

This chain connects TRBV7-9 to TRBJ2-7; the TCRdb D gene call, TRBD1, has no DNA to confirm it. There are 15 residues in the CDR3. In germline, CDR1 is SEHNR, CDR2 FQNEAQ (reference sequence). The CDR3 region is CASSLDRDLSYEQYF.

The rearrangement joins TRBV5-1 to TRBJ2-5; with no DNA, the TCRdb D assignment of TRBD1 cannot be verified. CDR1 SGHRS and CDR2 YFSETQ come from the germline V gene. The CDR3 loop spans 15 amino acids. The chain's CDR3 is CASSLESGGEETQYF.

The V call is TRBV6-2 or TRBV6-3, the J call TRBJ2-2; TCRdb returns TRBD1, unconfirmable since there is no DNA. CDR3 length: 17 amino acids. From germline, CDR1 is MNHEY and CDR2 SVGEGT. The CDR3 spells CASSYPGRGRDTGELFF.

The chain uses TRBV15 and TRBJ1-5; there is no DNA to check the TCRdb D call of TRBD1. The CDR3 has 18 amino acids. CDR1 is LNHNV, CDR2 YYDKDF, per germline (reference sequence). The CDR3 is CATSRPPGPLGNRQPQHF.

CDR3 region: CSAIPPQNEQFF. The V call is TRBV29-1, the J call TRBJ2-1; TCRdb's assignment of TRBD1 cannot be checked, as there is no DNA. The length of the CDR3 is 12 residues. Germline values: CDR1 SQVTM, CDR2 ANQGSEA.

The chain recombines TRBV28 with TRBJ2-3; TCRdb gives TRBD1 as the D gene, but with no DNA this cannot be confirmed. There are 15 residues in the CDR3. The germline gives CDR1 MDHEN, CDR2 SYDVKM. CDR3 loop: CASSPRTGGTDTQYF.

This sequence joins TRBV6-6 and TRBJ2-4; TCRdb's D call, TRBD1, is unchecked because there is no DNA. The CDR3 loop spans 12 amino acids. Germline CDR1 is MNHNY and CDR2 is SVGAGI (reference sequence). This CDR3 reads CASSISGDVQYF.

V is TRBV4-3 and J is TRBJ1-1; TCRdb proposes TRBD1, but this gene call is untestable without DNA. The CDR3 loop spans 15 amino acids. CDR1 is LGHNA and CDR2 is YSLEER in the germline V gene. The CDR3 spells CASSQDDREDTEAFF.

V and J are TRBV10-3 and TRBJ2-5; TCRdb indicates TRBD2, and absent DNA this call remains unverified. Germline lookup yields CDR1 ENHRY and CDR2 SYGVKD. CDR3 size: 16 residues. CDR3 in amino acids: CAIRPGSSEHQETQYF.

The chain is built from TRBV28 and TRBJ2-7; TCRdb calls TRBD2, which cannot be checked without DNA. The CDR3 has 14 amino acids. In germline, CDR1 is MDHEN, CDR2 SYDVKM. CDR3 region: CASRWTSGSLEQYF.

This sequence joins TRBV7-9 and TRBJ2-7; TCRdb calls TRBD2, which cannot be checked without DNA. CDR1 is SEHNR, CDR2 FQNEAQ, per germline (reference sequence). The CDR3 has 15 amino acids. The CDR3 reads CASSARLAGTYEQYF.

The chain links TRBV10-3 to TRBJ2-3; TCRdb calls TRBD2, which cannot be checked without DNA. CDR1 and CDR2 (germline): ENHRY, SYGVKD. This CDR3 has 15 amino acids. CDR3 amino acids: CAISDPSGATDTQYF.

The chain carries TRBV9 and TRBJ2-1; no DNA is available, so the TRBD1 call from TCRdb remains unchecked. CDR3 size: 14 residues. In germline, CDR1 is SGDLS, CDR2 YYNGEE. The CDR3 sequence is CASSELGGTNEQFF.

V usage is TRBV12-3 or TRBV12-4 and J usage is TRBJ2-1; TCRdb selects TRBD2, and the lack of DNA leaves this call unchecked. CDR3 length equals 15 residues. CDR3 sequence reads: CASRRTSGGYNEQFF.

The rearrangement links TRBV7-9 to TRBJ2-4; as DNA is missing, the TRBD2 call by TCRdb cannot be tested. CDR3 length: 19 residues. The germline V gene has CDR1 SEHNR and CDR2 FQNEAQ (reference sequence). CDR3 amino acids: CASSHNGPGPQLAKNIQYF.

The rearrangement uses TRBV7-8 and TRBJ1-1. Germline V lookup: CDR1 SGHVS, CDR2 FQNEAQ. The CDR3 has 11 residues. CDR3 sequence reads: CASSLVSEAFF. Filled out from reference TRBV7-8 and TRBJ1-1, the complete variable domain reads GAGVSQSPRYKVAKRGQDVALRCDPISGHVSLFWYQQALGQGPEFLTYFQNEAQLDKSGLPSDRFFAERPEGSVSTLKIQRTQQEDSAVYLCASSLVSEAFFGQGTRLTVV.

This chain links TRBV30 with TRBJ2-1. The germline gives CDR1 GTSNPN, CDR2 SVGIG (reference sequence). The CDR3 contains 15 residues. CDR3 amino acids: CASFVAGAAYNEQFF.

J is TRBJ2-1 and V is TRBV29-1; checking the TCRdb D call of TRBD2 is not possible without DNA. The length of the CDR3 is 14 residues. Germline lookup yields CDR1 SQVTM and CDR2 ANQGSEA. The CDR3 spells CSALAGGPAYEQFF.

This CDR3 is CSVEHGTEAFF. The chain links TRBV29-1 to TRBJ1-1. The CDR3 loop spans 11 amino acids. The V gene's germline CDR1 is SQVTM and CDR2 ANQGSEA.